This TCR beta chain is from a study of T cells after yellow fever vaccination. Study overall: Libraries from low-cell-number fractions were prepared with the SMART-Seq v4 Ultra Low Input RNA kit.

Trimming stripped 7 bases from V and 3 bases from J, with 6 bases between. This CDR3 comprises 12 residues. In its sample, this clonotype was seen a few times. Its antigen remains unknown. The study, taken as a whole, reports: Just a small share of clonotypes turned up in the CD4 compartment as well as the CD8 compartment.

In TCRdb, the 5' RACE reads were re-called with MiXCR into one record per CDR3 protein. The sample has 400,000 or so distinct CDR3 sequences, 6.2% seen once. This TCR came from a man aged 30-40 years who received the YFV17D yellow fever vaccine. The chain uses TRBV12-3 or TRBV12-4 and TRBJ2-2; the D is unclear. The sequenced sample was PBMCs, obtained 5 days after the yellow fever booster vaccination. The DNA of the CDR3 is TGTGCCAGCATTGAGTACACCGGGGAGCTGTTTTTT. Amino acids: CASIEYTGELFF.